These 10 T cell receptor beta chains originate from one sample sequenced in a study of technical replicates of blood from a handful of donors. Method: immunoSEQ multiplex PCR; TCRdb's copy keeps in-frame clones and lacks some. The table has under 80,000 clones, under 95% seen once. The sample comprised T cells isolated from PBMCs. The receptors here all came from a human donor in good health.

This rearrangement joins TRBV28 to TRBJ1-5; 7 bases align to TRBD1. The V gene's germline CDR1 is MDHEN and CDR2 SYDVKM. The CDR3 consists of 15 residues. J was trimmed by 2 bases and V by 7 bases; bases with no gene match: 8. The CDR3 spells CASTWIGQGNQPQHF. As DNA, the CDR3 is TGTGCCAGCACCTGGATCGGACAGGGCAATCAGCCCCAGCATTTT.

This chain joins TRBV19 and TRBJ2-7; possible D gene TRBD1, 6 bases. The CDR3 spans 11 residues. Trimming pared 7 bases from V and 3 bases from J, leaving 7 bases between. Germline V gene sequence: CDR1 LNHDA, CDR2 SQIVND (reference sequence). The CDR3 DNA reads TGTGCCAGTACACAGGGCTACGAGCAGTACTTC. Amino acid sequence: CASTQGYEQYF.

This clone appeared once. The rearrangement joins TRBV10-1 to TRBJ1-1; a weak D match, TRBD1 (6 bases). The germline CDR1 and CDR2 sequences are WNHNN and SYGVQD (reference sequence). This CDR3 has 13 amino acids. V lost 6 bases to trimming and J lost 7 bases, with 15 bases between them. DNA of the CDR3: TGCGCCAGCAGCGGACAGCCATACGATGAAGCTTTCTTT. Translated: CASSGQPYDEAFF.

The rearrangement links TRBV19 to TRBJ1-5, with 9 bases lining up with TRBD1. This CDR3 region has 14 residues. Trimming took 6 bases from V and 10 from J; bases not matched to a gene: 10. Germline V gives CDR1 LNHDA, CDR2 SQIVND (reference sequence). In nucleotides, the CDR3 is TGTGCCAGTAGACGGGACAGGGAGGGCGCCCCCCAGCATTTT. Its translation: CASRRDREGAPQHF.

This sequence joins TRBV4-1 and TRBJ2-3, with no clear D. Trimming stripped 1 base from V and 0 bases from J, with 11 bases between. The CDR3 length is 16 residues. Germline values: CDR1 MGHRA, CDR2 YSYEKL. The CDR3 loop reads CASSQGRVTSTDTQYF. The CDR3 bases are TGCGCCAGCAGCCAAGGTCGGGTTACGAGCACAGATACGCAGTATTTT.

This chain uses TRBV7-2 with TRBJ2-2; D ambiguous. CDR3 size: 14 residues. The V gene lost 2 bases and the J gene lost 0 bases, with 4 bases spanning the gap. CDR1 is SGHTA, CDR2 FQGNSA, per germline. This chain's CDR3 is CASSLTSNTGELFF. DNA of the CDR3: TGTGCCAGCAGCTTAACTTCGAACACCGGGGAGCTGTTTTTT.

The CDR3 loop reads CASSLEAISYEQYF. The DNA for the CDR3 is TGTGCCAGCAGCTTAGAAGCGATTTCGTACGAGCAGTACTTC. The chain joins TRBV7-8 to TRBJ2-7; D is unresolved. Per the germline V gene, CDR1 is SGHVS and CDR2 is FQNEAQ. Trimming took off 1 base at V and 4 bases at J, with 11 bases between the two ends. This CDR3 comprises 14 residues.

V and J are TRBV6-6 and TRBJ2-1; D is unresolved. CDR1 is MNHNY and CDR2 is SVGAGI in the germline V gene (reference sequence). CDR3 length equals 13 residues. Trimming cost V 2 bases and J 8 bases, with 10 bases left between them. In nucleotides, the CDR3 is TGTGCCAGCAGTTACGTTTGGGCCCATGAGCAGTTCTTC. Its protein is CASSYVWAHEQFF.

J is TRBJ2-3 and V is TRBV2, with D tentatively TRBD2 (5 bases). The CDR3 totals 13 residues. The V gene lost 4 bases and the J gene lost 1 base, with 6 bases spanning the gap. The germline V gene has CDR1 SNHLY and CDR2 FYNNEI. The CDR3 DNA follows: TGTGCCAGCAGTGGGACTGGCACAGATACGCAGTATTTT. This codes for CASSGTGTDTQYF.

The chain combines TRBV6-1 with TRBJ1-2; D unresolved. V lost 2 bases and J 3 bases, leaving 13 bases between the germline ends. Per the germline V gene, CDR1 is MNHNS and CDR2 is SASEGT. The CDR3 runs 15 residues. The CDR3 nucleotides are TGTGCCAGCAGTGAATACGGACTTAACGACTATGGCTACACCTTC. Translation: CASSEYGLNDYGYTF.